A selection of T cell receptor beta chains follows, all from one sample in a study of CXCR3-negative and CXCR3-positive naive CD8 T cells. Reanalyzing the 5' RACE reads, TCRdb keeps one entry per CDR3 protein, without DNA. This sample contains under 85,000 distinct CDR3 sequences. The sample consisted of naive CXCR3- CD8+ T cells from blood. The receptors here all came from a human donor in good health. Some clones in this sample may be carry-over from other donors' samples. Each CDR3 is given with its conserved first and last residue. The order of the fields is J gene, CDR3 length, V gene, CDR3 protein.

J gene: TRBJ1-1; CDR3 length: 15; V gene: TRBV10-3; CDR3 protein: CAISEPTEGWTEAFF
J gene: TRBJ2-1; CDR3 length: 15; V gene: TRBV29-1; CDR3 protein: CSVFGGLAVGNEQFF
J gene: TRBJ2-7; CDR3 length: 14; V gene: TRBV28; CDR3 protein: CASSPPPSSYEQYF
J gene: TRBJ2-2; CDR3 length: 18; V gene: TRBV7-2; CDR3 protein: CASSLEVLAEPGTGELFF
J gene: TRBJ2-5; CDR3 length: 14; V gene: TRBV7-9; CDR3 protein: CASSPDRYQETQYF
J gene: TRBJ2-3; CDR3 length: 15; V gene: TRBV7-2; CDR3 protein: CASSPIAGLTDTQYF
J gene: TRBJ1-5; CDR3 length: 15; V gene: TRBV28; CDR3 protein: CASRSQHHSNQPQHF
J gene: TRBJ1-5; CDR3 length: 19; V gene: TRBV6-6; CDR3 protein: CASSYPVGQGAGGNQPQHF
J gene: TRBJ2-1; CDR3 length: 14; V gene: TRBV11-2; CDR3 protein: CASSLATSGNEQFF
J gene: TRBJ2-3; CDR3 length: 15; V gene: TRBV10-3; CDR3 protein: CAISGAGIRTDTQYF
J gene: TRBJ2-7; CDR3 length: 16; V gene: TRBV7-8; CDR3 protein: CASSFGLGGRSNEQYF
J gene: TRBJ2-1; CDR3 length: 14; V gene: TRBV29-1; CDR3 protein: CSSSQLSAYNEQFF
J gene: TRBJ2-7; CDR3 length: 13; V gene: TRBV28; CDR3 protein: CASSFIQYYEQYF
J gene: TRBJ2-7; CDR3 length: 21; V gene: TRBV7-6; CDR3 protein: CASSLVQGTSGRAVRGYEQYF
J gene: TRBJ1-1; CDR3 length: 12; V gene: TRBV19; CDR3 protein: CASSWGTTEAFF
J gene: TRBJ2-7; CDR3 length: 13; V gene: TRBV15; CDR3 protein: CATSETGGHEQYF
J gene: TRBJ2-1; CDR3 length: 15; V gene: TRBV6-1; CDR3 protein: CASSDGQGAINEQFF
J gene: TRBJ1-4; CDR3 length: 14; V gene: TRBV15; CDR3 protein: CATSKGATNEKLFF
J gene: TRBJ2-3; CDR3 length: 16; V gene: TRBV5-5; CDR3 protein: CASIGGVVIGGDTQYF
J gene: TRBJ2-7; CDR3 length: 12; V gene: TRBV6-5; CDR3 protein: CASSAGSYEQYF
J gene: TRBJ2-2; CDR3 length: 15; V gene: TRBV12-3/TRBV12-4; CDR3 protein: CASSLRDPRAGELFF
J gene: TRBJ2-7; CDR3 length: 15; V gene: TRBV5-1; CDR3 protein: CASSLLSLPDYEQYF
J gene: TRBJ2-7; CDR3 length: 14; V gene: TRBV18; CDR3 protein: CASSPGRLGEEQYF
J gene: TRBJ1-1; CDR3 length: 13; V gene: TRBV27; CDR3 protein: CASSSTVVTEAFF
J gene: TRBJ2-7; CDR3 length: 11; V gene: TRBV28; CDR3 protein: CASSFLGEQYF
J gene: TRBJ2-2; CDR3 length: 15; V gene: TRBV20-1; CDR3 protein: CSAPQGASNTGELLF
J gene: TRBJ1-1; CDR3 length: 12; V gene: TRBV29-1; CDR3 protein: CSVIRVGTEAFF
J gene: TRBJ1-2; CDR3 length: 15; V gene: TRBV7-9; CDR3 protein: CASSWRQIENYGYTF
J gene: TRBJ2-1; CDR3 length: 14; V gene: TRBV14; CDR3 protein: CASSQGGGDNEQFF
J gene: TRBJ1-1; CDR3 length: 12; V gene: TRBV7-9; CDR3 protein: CASSLTDRQAFF
J gene: TRBJ2-1; CDR3 length: 15; V gene: TRBV2; CDR3 protein: CASSEDPSGSNEQFF
J gene: TRBJ2-2; CDR3 length: 14; V gene: TRBV5-1; CDR3 protein: CASSLFPETGELFF
J gene: TRBJ1-1; CDR3 length: 11; V gene: TRBV29-1; CDR3 protein: CSVDRGTEAFF
J gene: TRBJ2-7; CDR3 length: 16; V gene: TRBV7-6; CDR3 protein: CASSDRVAAMSGEQYF
J gene: TRBJ2-7; CDR3 length: 16; V gene: TRBV28; CDR3 protein: CASSRDLGRGLYEQYF
J gene: TRBJ2-6; CDR3 length: 16; V gene: TRBV20-1; CDR3 protein: CSASTSGISGANVLTF
J gene: TRBJ1-1; CDR3 length: 13; V gene: TRBV20-1; CDR3 protein: CSARTVMNTEAFF
J gene: TRBJ2-2; CDR3 length: 11; V gene: TRBV29-1; CDR3 protein: CSVENTGELFF
J gene: TRBJ1-5; CDR3 length: 13; V gene: TRBV27; CDR3 protein: CASSSNWNQPQHF
J gene: TRBJ2-1; CDR3 length: 13; V gene: TRBV29-1; CDR3 protein: CSVDPGLAYEQFF
J gene: TRBJ2-1; CDR3 length: 15; V gene: TRBV3-1; CDR3 protein: CASSQVSGRGIEQFF
J gene: TRBJ2-3; CDR3 length: 17; V gene: TRBV6-5; CDR3 protein: CASSYLSGGDAPDTQYF
J gene: TRBJ2-7; CDR3 length: 13; V gene: TRBV28; CDR3 protein: CASSFRGTLEQYF
J gene: TRBJ2-1; CDR3 length: 16; V gene: TRBV28; CDR3 protein: CASSLSWDFSADEQFF
J gene: TRBJ2-1; CDR3 length: 14; V gene: TRBV6-2/TRBV6-3; CDR3 protein: CASSYSRATNEQFF
J gene: TRBJ2-3; CDR3 length: 15; V gene: TRBV7-9; CDR3 protein: CASHSSGTNTDTQYF
J gene: TRBJ2-1; CDR3 length: 15; V gene: TRBV5-5; CDR3 protein: CASSPTAWDGNEQFF
J gene: TRBJ2-3; CDR3 length: 16; V gene: TRBV4-1; CDR3 protein: CASSQALAGSTDTQYF